These 16 T cell receptor beta chains were sequenced from one sample in a study of CD8 T cells in Susac syndrome (dated by TCRdb to 2018 to 2020). The receptor library was made with the immunoSEQ multiplex PCR assay. RNA was extracted using the RNeasy kit, and about 0.5 to 1 ug of the RNA was reverse transcribed with random hexamers. TCRdb itself trimmed the public reads at Q25 with fastp, ran MiXCR and retained productive beta chains. Rows matching on CDR3 protein sequence are summarized as one entry with the most common DNA and genes. This sample gives some 68,000 distinct CDR3 sequences in total; 93% of them show up just once. The ten largest clones take up around 0.15% of the sample. Sequenced sample: CD4+ T cells from PBMCs. These receptor sequences come from a human donor with Susac syndrome.

The V call is TRBV28, the J call TRBJ2-5; tentative D call: TRBD2 (6 bases). The CDR3 spans 15 residues. Trimming took 4 bases from V and 1 from J, leaving 13 bases between them. Germline-derived CDR1 and CDR2 are MDHEN and SYDVKM. The CDR3 DNA reads TGTGCCAGCAGTTATGGGGGGACCTTCCAAGAGACCCAGTACTTC. This translates into CASSYGGTFQETQYF.

The chain joins TRBV28 to TRBJ1-2, with a weak D call TRBD1 (5 bases). V gave up 8 bases and J gave up 6 bases, with 10 bases separating them. Germline CDR1 is MDHEN and CDR2 is SYDVKM. The CDR3 contains 11 residues. CDR3 coding DNA: TGTGCCAGCCGTCTGGGGGATGGCTACACCTTC. Translation: CASRLGDGYTF.

The chain employs TRBV7-2 and TRBJ2-1; D remains unclear. The CDR3 runs to 12 residues. Deletions cut 1 base from V and 5 bases from J, with 3 bases between. Germline-derived CDR1 and CDR2 are SGHTA and FQGNSA. In DNA form, the CDR3 reads TGTGCCAGCAGCTTAGTCCACAATGAGCAGTTCTTC. This encodes CASSLVHNEQFF.

This rearrangement joins TRBV2 to TRBJ1-1, with unresolved D. The CDR3 is 14 amino acids. The germline V and J ends were trimmed by 7 bases and 1 base, with 13 bases remaining between them. Germline V CDR1 and CDR2: SNHLY, FYNNEI. The CDR3 here is CASIITGGNTEAFF. CDR3 nucleotides: TGTGCCAGCATTATAACTGGAGGGAACACTGAAGCTTTCTTT.

The rearrangement uses TRBV9 and TRBJ1-6; TRBD1 matches 7 bases. V dropped 4 bases and J dropped 9; count of bases not matched to a gene: 19. CDR1 and CDR2 from the germline V gene are SGDLS and YYNGEE. The CDR3 totals 18 residues. The CDR3 DNA reads as TGTGCCAGCAGCCTGCATAGACAGGGCCCGTCGATGGGTTCACCCCTCCACTTT. Amino acids: CASSLHRQGPSMGSPLHF.

The genes are TRBV28 and TRBJ2-7; D is perhaps TRBD1 or TRBD2 (5 bases each). The V end was cut by 5 bases, the J end by 2 bases, with 13 bases between. This CDR3 comprises 14 residues. Per germline, CDR1 MDHEN and CDR2 SYDVKM. For the CDR3, the DNA is TGTGCCAGCAGTGGGACGGGCCAAACCTACGAGCAGTACTTC. Its translation: CASSGTGQTYEQYF.

V usage is TRBV11-2 and J usage is TRBJ1-5; the match to TRBD1 covers 7 bases. This CDR3 comprises 15 residues. The junction had 9 bases not matched to a gene; V was cut back by 5 bases and J by 5 bases. CDR1 SGHAT and CDR2 FQNNGV come from the germline V gene. The CDR3 sequence is CASSLGGTEYQPQHF. The CDR3 DNA follows: TGTGCCAGCAGCCTTGGTGGGACAGAGTATCAGCCCCAGCATTTT.

The V call is TRBV7-2, the J call TRBJ2-1; D is unresolved. V was trimmed by 2 bases and J by 10 bases, leaving 9 bases between them. The CDR3 loop spans 12 amino acids. CDR1 SGHTA and CDR2 FQGNSA come from the germline V gene. CDR3 amino acids: CASSLRVREQFF. The CDR3 DNA reads TGTGCCAGCAGCTTACGGGTTCGCGAGCAGTTCTTC.

This chain joins TRBV4-3 and TRBJ2-2; D remains unclear. The V and J ends lost 1 base and 4 bases respectively, with 7 bases between them. Germline CDR1 is LGHNA and CDR2 is YSLEER. The CDR3 has 14 residues. The CDR3 nucleotides read TGCGCCAGCAGCCAAGGACGGACCACCGGGGAGCTGTTTTTT. Protein: CASSQGRTTGELFF.

The rearrangement joins TRBV4-2 to TRBJ1-2; D gene ambiguous. Per germline, CDR1 LGHNA and CDR2 YNFKEQ. The CDR3 runs 16 residues. Trimming removed 1 base from V and 5 bases from J, with 17 bases in between. The DNA for the CDR3 is TGTGCCAGCAGCCAAGTCAACCCTCTAGGAGGGTATGGCTACACCTTC. Encoded protein: CASSQVNPLGGYGYTF.

The chain has TRBV16 and TRBJ1-1; D not certain. Per germline, CDR1 KGHSY and CDR2 FQNENV. With 0 bases removed from V and 1 base from J, the gap between germline ends came to 6 bases. The CDR3 totals 14 residues. The CDR3 DNA reads TGTGCCAGCAGCCAATCAAACGGGAACACTGAAGCTTTCTTT. It encodes CASSQSNGNTEAFF.

The chain couples TRBV4-1 to TRBJ2-5; D may match TRBD1 or TRBD2 (5 bases each). V was cut by 1 base and J by 5 bases, with 8 bases left in between. The germline V gene has CDR1 MGHRA and CDR2 YSYEKL. The CDR3 is made up of 13 amino acids. CDR3 residues: CASSQAGRETQYF. The DNA of the CDR3 is TGCGCCAGCAGCCAAGCGGGGCGGGAGACCCAGTACTTC.

The chain carries TRBV5-4 and TRBJ1-3, with D unclear. The germline V gene has CDR1 SGHNT and CDR2 YYREEE (reference sequence). The CDR3 spans 12 residues. Deletions cut 3 bases from V and 5 bases from J, with 6 bases between. CDR3 loop: CASSSDRNTIYF. As DNA, the CDR3 is TGTGCCAGCAGCTCCGACAGAAACACCATATATTTT.

The chain links TRBV27 to TRBJ1-2, with D maybe TRBD1 (5 bases). The CDR3 loop spans 13 amino acids. V gave up 6 bases and J gave up 5 bases, with 13 bases separating them. Germline V gene lookup returns CDR1 MNHEY and CDR2 SMNVEV (reference sequence). The CDR3: CASRGPRKYGYTF. The CDR3 bases are TGTGCCAGCAGGGGACCGAGAAAATATGGCTACACCTTC.

The chain has TRBV6-5 and TRBJ2-7; D ambiguous. The CDR3 length is 15 residues. V gave up 4 bases and J gave up 0 bases, with 13 bases separating them. Germline lookup yields CDR1 MNHEY and CDR2 SVGAGI. Written as DNA, the CDR3 is TGTGCCAGCAGTTTCTCGATTACCGACTCCTACGAGCAGTACTTC. Its translation: CASSFSITDSYEQYF.

V gene TRBV7-9 combines with J gene TRBJ1-2, with 7 bases identical to TRBD1. This CDR3 spans 12 amino acids. V shed 4 bases and J 8 bases; nucleotides not matched to a gene: 4. From germline, CDR1 is SEHNR and CDR2 FQNEAQ (reference sequence). The CDR3 coding sequence is TGTGCCAGCAGCTCGACAGGGTTCGGCTACACCTTC. Residues: CASSSTGFGYTF.